A selection of T cell receptor beta chains follows, all from one sample in a study of blood T cell repertoires in COVID-19. Method: immunoSEQ multiplex PCR; TCRdb's copy keeps in-frame clones and lacks some. The sample has under 300,000 clones, roughly nine tenths seen once. The material sequenced was peripheral blood. These receptors came from a man between 60 and 75 years old with acute or convalescent COVID-19. The CDR3 runs from the conserved cysteine through the conserved F or W. A D gene is named only where the DNA matches it firmly. Clone sizes are given selectively: once, few, many, or a class where the clone is expanded.

D,J,size,V,CDR3,DNA
TRBD1,TRBJ2-7,-,TRBV5-6,CASSLGQGAFEQYF,TGTGCCAGCAGCTTAGGACAGGGGGCGTTCGAGCAGTACTTC
TRBD1,TRBJ2-7,-,TRBV28,CASSVQGAMDEQYF,TGTGCCAGCAGCGTACAGGGGGCAATGGACGAGCAGTACTTC
-,TRBJ1-2,-,TRBV19,CASSSRGTDGYTF,TGTGCCAGTAGTTCCCGGGGTACGGATGGCTACACCTTC
TRBD1,TRBJ2-3,-,TRBV7-3,CASRMMGQFSTDTQYF,TGTGCCAGCAGGATGATGGGACAGTTTAGCACAGATACGCAGTATTTT
-,TRBJ1-2,-,TRBV4-3,CASSQGAWWVDGYTF,TGCGCCAGCAGCCAAGGGGCTTGGTGGGTTGATGGCTACACCTTC
TRBD1,TRBJ1-1,-,TRBV5-1,CASRLTGGASNTEAFF,TGCGCCAGCAGACTTACAGGGGGCGCCTCGAACACTGAAGCTTTCTTT
TRBD1,TRBJ2-7,-,TRBV18,CASSLGQGYEQYF,TGTGCCAGCTCACTAGGACAGGGCTACGAGCAGTACTTC
-,TRBJ1-5,once,TRBV25-1,CASRGGANQPQHF,TGTGCCAGCAGGGGAGGGGCAAATCAGCCCCAGCATTTT
-,TRBJ2-1,-,TRBV4-2,CASSQAERNEQFF,TGTGCCAGCAGCCAAGCTGAGCGCAATGAGCAGTTCTTC
-,TRBJ1-2,once,TRBV7-2,CASSPRGSNYGYTF,TGTGCCAGCAGCCCCCGGGGGTCGAACTATGGCTACACCTTC
TRBD2,TRBJ2-3,-,TRBV7-2,CASSLGRGLAGVSDTQYF,TGTGCCAGCAGCTTAGGGCGCGGACTAGCGGGAGTTTCAGATACGCAGTATTTT
TRBD2,TRBJ2-2,-,TRBV9,CASGSGSPYANTGELFF,TGTGCCAGCGGTAGCGGGAGCCCTTACGCGAACACCGGGGAGCTGTTTTTT
-,TRBJ1-5,-,TRBV7-2,CASSLLSQPQHF,TGTGCCAGCAGCTTGCTAAGTCAGCCCCAGCATTTT
-,TRBJ1-3,-,TRBV6-5,CASTGQISGNTIYF,TGTGCCAGCACTGGGCAGATCTCTGGAAACACCATATATTTT
TRBD2,TRBJ2-3,-,TRBV2,CATRRLAGLTDTQYF,TGTGCCACCCGTAGACTAGCGGGACTCACAGATACGCAGTATTTT
-,TRBJ1-1,-,TRBV5-4,CASSLGLGTTEAFF,TGTGCCAGCAGCTTGGGGTTAGGGACAACTGAAGCTTTCTTT
TRBD1,TRBJ1-1,-,TRBV5-1,CASSLSRGPTEAFF,TGCGCCAGCAGCTTGTCAAGGGGGCCCACTGAAGCTTTCTTT
TRBD2,TRBJ2-7,-,TRBV30,CAWKTGGGTHEQYF,TGTGCCTGGAAGACGGGGGGGGGAACCCACGAGCAGTACTTC
TRBD1,TRBJ2-1,-,TRBV12-3/TRBV12-4,CASSGDRREQFF,TGTGCCAGCAGTGGGGACAGGAGAGAGCAGTTCTTC
TRBD2,TRBJ2-7,-,TRBV9,CASSVGFGTSGRRRNYEQYF,TGTGCCAGCAGCGTAGGCTTTGGGACTAGCGGGAGGAGGAGGAACTACGAGCAGTACTTC
TRBD1,TRBJ1-5,-,TRBV4-1,CASSPGQGRPQPQHF,TGCGCCAGCAGCCCGGGACAGGGAAGACCTCAGCCCCAGCATTTT
TRBD2,TRBJ2-3,-,TRBV7-2,CATSGAGGHGTDTQYF,TGTGCCACCTCGGGGGCGGGAGGACACGGCACAGATACGCAGTATTTT
TRBD2,TRBJ2-2,-,TRBV5-4,CASSLGLAGTRGGELFF,TGTGCCAGCAGCTTGGGACTAGCGGGCACTAGGGGCGGGGAGCTGTTTTTT
-,TRBJ2-2,-,TRBV28,CASSLSSGELFF,TGTGCCAGCAGCCTTAGTTCCGGGGAGCTGTTTTTT
-,TRBJ2-3,-,TRBV7-3,CASSLGSSTDTQYF,TGTGCCAGCAGCTTAGGCTCGAGCACAGATACGCAGTATTTT
TRBD1,TRBJ1-1,-,TRBV11-3,CASSIGTGGNTEAFF,TGTGCCAGCAGCATAGGGACAGGGGGCAACACTGAAGCTTTCTTT
TRBD1,TRBJ1-6,-,TRBV28,CASNYRDSNSPLHF,TGTGCCAGCAACTACCGGGACAGCAATTCACCCCTCCACTTT
TRBD1,TRBJ1-3,-,TRBV9,CAGSVGLDRGLGNTIYF,TGTGCCGGCAGCGTAGGTTTAGACAGGGGCCTTGGAAACACCATATATTTT
TRBD2,TRBJ2-7,-,TRBV27,CASSLEGSLAGWAPYEQYF,TGTGCCAGCAGTTTAGAGGGCTCACTAGCGGGGTGGGCCCCCTACGAGCAGTACTTC
TRBD1,TRBJ1-2,-,TRBV28,CASSSGQGGHYGYTF,TGTGCCAGCAGTTCCGGACAGGGGGGACACTATGGCTACACCTTC
TRBD2,TRBJ2-7,few,TRBV11-3,CASSLVSGGGEQYF,TGTGCCAGCAGCTTAGTTTCCGGGGGGGGCGAGCAGTACTTC
-,TRBJ2-4,-,TRBV30,CAWIPRQQKNIQYF,TGTGCCTGGATCCCCAGACAGCAGAAAAACATTCAGTACTTC
TRBD2,TRBJ2-5,-,TRBV6-5,CATTLGSGGQETQYF,TGTGCCACCACGCTCGGGAGCGGGGGCCAAGAGACCCAGTACTTC
TRBD1,TRBJ1-3,-,TRBV5-1,CASSDSGQGAGNTIYF,TGCGCCAGCAGCGATTCCGGACAGGGGGCTGGAAACACCATATATTTT
-,TRBJ2-1,once,TRBV2,CASSVREQFF,TGTGCCAGCAGTGTTCGTGAGCAGTTCTTC
TRBD1,TRBJ2-2,-,TRBV5-5,CASRRDSHTGELFF,TGTGCCAGCCGCCGGGACAGCCACACCGGGGAGCTGTTTTTT
TRBD1,TRBJ2-7,-,TRBV7-2,CASSERGTGGYEQYF,TGTGCCAGCAGCGAAAGGGGGACAGGGGGCTACGAGCAGTACTTC